These T cell receptor beta chains were read from a single sample in a study of blood T cells in healthy people across ages. TCRdb reprocessed the 5' RACE reads via MiXCR and lists one record per CDR3 protein. The profile shows 1.5 million to 2 million distinct CDR3 sequences, roughly 27% of them singletons. Material: blood. All receptors come from a woman aged 25 to 45 in good health. The CDR3 runs from the conserved cysteine through the conserved F or W. Some rows have no size entry. The others give once, few or many, or a class for an expanded clone.

clone size: -
V gene: TRBV5-1
J gene: TRBJ2-7
CDR3 protein: CASSPPLAGNYEQYF

clone size: -
V gene: TRBV3-1
J gene: TRBJ2-5
CDR3 protein: CAGSSYQGTQYF

clone size: -
V gene: TRBV6-2/TRBV6-3
J gene: TRBJ2-7
CDR3 protein: CASSYLAVVRPYEQYF

clone size: -
V gene: TRBV28
J gene: TRBJ2-3
CDR3 protein: CASREGWGGGTDTQYF

clone size: -
V gene: TRBV5-1
J gene: TRBJ1-2
CDR3 protein: CASSLDGLIGYTF

clone size: few
V gene: TRBV7-3
J gene: TRBJ1-2
CDR3 protein: CASSLDRSGGYTF

clone size: few
V gene: TRBV7-2
J gene: TRBJ2-1
CDR3 protein: CASSPPPRDRVYEQFF

clone size: few
V gene: TRBV2
J gene: TRBJ2-3
CDR3 protein: CASREDRGPVDTQYF

clone size: -
V gene: TRBV2
J gene: TRBJ2-7
CDR3 protein: CASRRDRGPDEQYF

clone size: -
V gene: TRBV18
J gene: TRBJ2-5
CDR3 protein: CASSPPDRGETLYF

clone size: -
V gene: TRBV29-1
J gene: TRBJ2-7
CDR3 protein: CSYNREFSYNEQYF

clone size: many
V gene: TRBV5-1
J gene: TRBJ1-2
CDR3 protein: CASSLADRTYGYTF

clone size: -
V gene: TRBV2
J gene: TRBJ2-7
CDR3 protein: CASSGVFPYEQYF

clone size: few
V gene: TRBV4-1
J gene: TRBJ2-5
CDR3 protein: CASSQPPGTSQETQYF

clone size: -
V gene: TRBV11-2
J gene: TRBJ2-7
CDR3 protein: CAGSLGVELAGKSSYEQYF

clone size: -
V gene: TRBV5-1
J gene: TRBJ1-1
CDR3 protein: CASSPRQGQGDTEAFF

clone size: -
V gene: TRBV11-3
J gene: -
CDR3 protein: CASSSGQGPFYEQYF

clone size: few
V gene: TRBV10-3
J gene: TRBJ2-3
CDR3 protein: CAISAGELGTDTRYF

clone size: -
V gene: TRBV9
J gene: TRBJ2-6
CDR3 protein: CASSGTGTGSTGANVLAF

clone size: -
V gene: TRBV29-1
J gene: TRBJ1-4
CDR3 protein: CSVEVPTSGGKLFF

clone size: many
V gene: TRBV29-1
J gene: TRBJ2-3
CDR3 protein: CSVAGGASDTQYF

clone size: few
V gene: TRBV7-2
J gene: TRBJ1-1
CDR3 protein: CASSLEPTGTEAFF

clone size: few
V gene: TRBV5-1
J gene: TRBJ1-1
CDR3 protein: CASTQARNTEAFF

clone size: -
V gene: TRBV7-3
J gene: TRBJ2-1
CDR3 protein: CASSLEAGWWGEQFF

clone size: -
V gene: TRBV10-3
J gene: TRBJ1-6
CDR3 protein: CAISDLQSPLHF

clone size: -
V gene: TRBV20-1
J gene: TRBJ1-2
CDR3 protein: CSASREGANYGYTF

clone size: few
V gene: TRBV20-1
J gene: TRBJ1-4
CDR3 protein: CSARVLGQVDEKLFF

clone size: few
V gene: TRBV18
J gene: TRBJ2-7
CDR3 protein: CASSPSAGAYEQYF

clone size: -
V gene: TRBV2
J gene: TRBJ2-5
CDR3 protein: CASSATGGPQTQYF

clone size: many
V gene: TRBV4-1
J gene: TRBJ2-6
CDR3 protein: CASGTQGGSGANVLTF

clone size: -
V gene: TRBV6-5
J gene: TRBJ2-3
CDR3 protein: CASSYDSRPDTQYF

clone size: -
V gene: TRBV20-1
J gene: TRBJ2-7
CDR3 protein: CSARGGGASNEQYF

clone size: few
V gene: TRBV6-6
J gene: TRBJ1-4
CDR3 protein: CASSYRGRDEKLFF

clone size: -
V gene: TRBV5-1
J gene: TRBJ2-7
CDR3 protein: CASSLGGGNTYEQYF

clone size: many
V gene: TRBV20-1
J gene: TRBJ2-1
CDR3 protein: CSASNRGEQFF

clone size: -
V gene: TRBV9
J gene: TRBJ2-2
CDR3 protein: CASSATGGAAGELFF

clone size: -
V gene: TRBV29-1
J gene: TRBJ1-2
CDR3 protein: CSVLPGPNYGYTF

clone size: few
V gene: TRBV7-8
J gene: TRBJ1-5
CDR3 protein: CASSLTHGQGSGQPQHF

clone size: few
V gene: TRBV7-9
J gene: TRBJ1-4
CDR3 protein: CASSLRERDEKLFF

clone size: many
V gene: TRBV20-1
J gene: TRBJ2-4
CDR3 protein: CSASLEGNIQYF

clone size: -
V gene: TRBV10-3
J gene: TRBJ2-2
CDR3 protein: CAISLTGKNTGELFF

clone size: -
V gene: TRBV7-2
J gene: TRBJ2-7
CDR3 protein: CAGSFSGSSAYEQYF

clone size: -
V gene: TRBV16
J gene: TRBJ1-2
CDR3 protein: CASSISQTGGAGYTF

clone size: few
V gene: TRBV12-3/TRBV12-4
J gene: TRBJ1-5
CDR3 protein: CASSLGITGMPQHF

clone size: few
V gene: TRBV28
J gene: TRBJ2-5
CDR3 protein: CASSLLLAGAQETQYF

clone size: -
V gene: TRBV28
J gene: TRBJ2-6
CDR3 protein: CASTPSTGGSGANVLTF

clone size: -
V gene: TRBV9
J gene: TRBJ1-3
CDR3 protein: CASSGSLQGWGTGNTIYF